These T cell receptor beta chains were read from a single sample in a study of blood T cell repertoires in COVID-19. Measured with immunoSEQ multiplex PCR; TCRdb has only the in-frame clones, and not every one. The repertoire holds around 310,000 clones, with over 75% as singletons. Specimen: peripheral blood. These TCRs come from a woman aged 60-75 years with acute or convalescent COVID-19. Each CDR3 is given with its conserved first and last residue. Fields, in order: clone size, D gene, V gene, J gene, CDR3 protein, CDR3 DNA. D genes are given only for firm matches. A row's size may be missing; if present it is once, few, many or a size class.

clone size: -
D gene: -
V gene: TRBV2
J gene: TRBJ2-3
CDR3 protein: CASSSVNTQYF
CDR3 DNA: TGTGCCAGCAGTTCGGTGAATACGCAGTATTTT

clone size: -
D gene: TRBD2
V gene: TRBV15
J gene: TRBJ2-7
CDR3 protein: CATSRVGTAGGPREQYF
CDR3 DNA: TGTGCCACCAGCAGAGTGGGGACAGCGGGAGGGCCTCGTGAGCAGTACTTC

clone size: -
D gene: TRBD2
V gene: TRBV27
J gene: TRBJ2-1
CDR3 protein: CASSRRAGTSGRAYNEQFF
CDR3 DNA: TGTGCCAGCAGTCGGCGAGCCGGGACTAGCGGGAGGGCCTACAATGAGCAGTTCTTC

clone size: -
D gene: -
V gene: TRBV4-3
J gene: TRBJ2-1
CDR3 protein: CASSQGISLPGSYNEQFF
CDR3 DNA: TGCGCCAGCAGCCAAGGAATTTCCCTACCTGGCTCCTACAATGAGCAGTTCTTC

clone size: -
D gene: TRBD1
V gene: TRBV5-1
J gene: TRBJ2-7
CDR3 protein: CASSLTWDSIYEQYF
CDR3 DNA: TGCGCCAGCAGCTTGACCTGGGACAGCATCTACGAGCAGTACTTC

clone size: -
D gene: -
V gene: TRBV2
J gene: TRBJ2-5
CDR3 protein: CASSGGIQETQYF
CDR3 DNA: TGTGCCAGCAGTGGAGGGATCCAAGAGACCCAGTACTTC

clone size: -
D gene: -
V gene: TRBV2
J gene: TRBJ2-1
CDR3 protein: CASSELSGMGGSSYNEQFF
CDR3 DNA: TGTGCCAGCAGTGAACTTTCCGGGATGGGCGGCAGCTCCTACAATGAGCAGTTCTTC

clone size: few
D gene: -
V gene: TRBV3-1/TRBV3-2
J gene: TRBJ1-2
CDR3 protein: CASSQGAGANGYTF
CDR3 DNA: TGTGCCAGCAGCCAAGGAGCAGGGGCTAATGGCTACACCTTC

clone size: -
D gene: -
V gene: TRBV6-5
J gene: TRBJ1-5
CDR3 protein: CASSQGGDQPQHF
CDR3 DNA: TGTGCCAGCAGCCAGGGTGGCGATCAGCCCCAGCATTTT

clone size: -
D gene: -
V gene: TRBV28
J gene: TRBJ1-2
CDR3 protein: CASSLEQGINGYTF
CDR3 DNA: TGTGCCAGCAGTCTTGAACAGGGAATAAATGGCTACACCTTC

clone size: -
D gene: -
V gene: TRBV3-1/TRBV3-2
J gene: TRBJ1-1
CDR3 protein: CASSQIGVRVTEAFF
CDR3 DNA: TGTGCCAGCAGCCAAATTGGCGTCCGGGTTACTGAAGCTTTCTTT

clone size: -
D gene: TRBD1
V gene: TRBV13
J gene: TRBJ2-3
CDR3 protein: CASSWGGQDLTDTQYF
CDR3 DNA: TGTGCCAGCAGCTGGGGTGGACAGGACCTCACAGATACGCAGTATTTT

clone size: -
D gene: -
V gene: TRBV19
J gene: TRBJ1-2
CDR3 protein: CASSTREGGYTF
CDR3 DNA: TGTGCCAGTAGTACCCGGGAAGGGGGCTACACCTTC

clone size: -
D gene: -
V gene: TRBV7-3
J gene: TRBJ1-1
CDR3 protein: CASQIGGGMNTEAFF
CDR3 DNA: TGTGCCAGTCAAATAGGCGGCGGTATGAACACTGAAGCTTTCTTT

clone size: -
D gene: -
V gene: TRBV5-4
J gene: TRBJ2-7
CDR3 protein: CASSPGTAPLEQYF
CDR3 DNA: TGTGCCAGCAGCCCCGGGACTGCCCCTCTCGAGCAGTACTTC

clone size: -
D gene: TRBD1
V gene: TRBV28
J gene: TRBJ2-3
CDR3 protein: CASSNKGQGVQYF
CDR3 DNA: TGTGCCAGCAGCAACAAAGGACAGGGGGTCCAGTATTTT

clone size: -
D gene: -
V gene: TRBV14
J gene: TRBJ2-1
CDR3 protein: CASSQGAPGNEQFF
CDR3 DNA: TGTGCCAGCAGCCAAGGAGCCCCCGGCAATGAGCAGTTCTTC

clone size: -
D gene: -
V gene: TRBV4-2
J gene: TRBJ1-2
CDR3 protein: CASSPRTANYGYTF
CDR3 DNA: TGTGCCAGCAGCCCAAGGACAGCTAACTATGGCTACACCTTC

clone size: -
D gene: -
V gene: TRBV28
J gene: TRBJ2-7
CDR3 protein: CASSYSYEQYF
CDR3 DNA: TGTGCCAGCAGTTACTCGTACGAGCAGTACTTC

clone size: -
D gene: -
V gene: TRBV7-2
J gene: TRBJ2-7
CDR3 protein: CASSPDDRLREQYF
CDR3 DNA: TGTGCCAGCAGCCCCGATGACAGGTTACGCGAGCAGTACTTC

clone size: -
D gene: TRBD1
V gene: TRBV3-1/TRBV3-2
J gene: TRBJ1-2
CDR3 protein: CASSQDPGQGAYFNYGYTF
CDR3 DNA: TGTGCCAGCAGCCAAGATCCGGGACAGGGGGCATACTTTAACTATGGCTACACCTTC

clone size: -
D gene: -
V gene: TRBV4-1
J gene: TRBJ1-4
CDR3 protein: CASSQDPGLTNEKLFF
CDR3 DNA: TGCGCCAGCAGCCAAGACCCGGGACTTACTAATGAAAAACTGTTTTTT

clone size: -
D gene: -
V gene: TRBV19
J gene: TRBJ1-3
CDR3 protein: CASSALLWRSGNTIYF
CDR3 DNA: TGTGCCAGTAGTGCCCTCTTATGGAGATCGGGAAACACCATATATTTT

clone size: -
D gene: TRBD1
V gene: TRBV7-9
J gene: TRBJ2-5
CDR3 protein: CASSLGQGWGTQYF
CDR3 DNA: TGTGCCAGCAGCTTGGGACAGGGGTGGGGGACCCAGTACTTC

clone size: -
D gene: TRBD1
V gene: TRBV5-4
J gene: TRBJ1-4
CDR3 protein: CASSLPLGQDSTNEKLFF
CDR3 DNA: TGTGCCAGCAGCTTACCCCTCGGACAGGACTCAACTAATGAAAAACTGTTTTTT

clone size: -
D gene: TRBD1
V gene: TRBV29-1
J gene: TRBJ1-4
CDR3 protein: CSVSGTGSTNEKLFF
CDR3 DNA: TGCAGCGTTTCCGGGACAGGGTCAACTAATGAAAAACTGTTTTTT

clone size: -
D gene: TRBD1
V gene: TRBV6-2/TRBV6-3
J gene: TRBJ1-5
CDR3 protein: CASSPRQGLNQPQHF
CDR3 DNA: TGTGCCAGCAGTCCACGACAGGGCCTGAATCAGCCCCAGCATTTT

clone size: once
D gene: -
V gene: TRBV3-1/TRBV3-2
J gene: TRBJ2-1
CDR3 protein: CASSQDVGGAINEQFF
CDR3 DNA: TGTGCCAGCAGCCAAGATGTGGGGGGGGCCATCAATGAGCAGTTCTTC

clone size: few
D gene: TRBD2
V gene: TRBV11-2
J gene: TRBJ2-2
CDR3 protein: CASSSRTSGGPSRPGELFF
CDR3 DNA: TGTGCCAGCAGCTCGCGGACTAGCGGGGGGCCATCAAGGCCCGGGGAGCTGTTTTTT

clone size: -
D gene: -
V gene: TRBV24-1
J gene: TRBJ2-3
CDR3 protein: CATSVPTQGLVTDTQYF
CDR3 DNA: TGTGCCACCAGTGTCCCCACCCAGGGGCTCGTCACAGATACGCAGTATTTT

clone size: -
D gene: TRBD1
V gene: TRBV7-2
J gene: TRBJ2-1
CDR3 protein: CASTTGGTIIYNEQFF
CDR3 DNA: TGTGCCAGTACCACAGGGGGCACCATAATATACAATGAGCAGTTCTTC

clone size: -
D gene: TRBD1
V gene: TRBV5-4
J gene: TRBJ2-6
CDR3 protein: CASRGTGGTSGANVLTF
CDR3 DNA: TGTGCCAGCAGGGGGACAGGGGGTACATCTGGGGCCAACGTCCTGACTTTC

clone size: -
D gene: -
V gene: TRBV4-1
J gene: TRBJ1-1
CDR3 protein: CASSHWDNYEAFF
CDR3 DNA: TGCGCCAGCAGCCATTGGGACAATTACGAAGCTTTCTTT

clone size: -
D gene: -
V gene: TRBV2
J gene: TRBJ1-2
CDR3 protein: CASRGGTGLHGYTF
CDR3 DNA: TGTGCCAGCAGAGGGGGTACAGGGTTGCATGGCTACACCTTC

clone size: once
D gene: TRBD1
V gene: TRBV7-9
J gene: TRBJ2-7
CDR3 protein: CASSSGDSYEQYF
CDR3 DNA: TGTGCCAGCAGCTCAGGGGACAGCTACGAGCAGTACTTC

clone size: -
D gene: TRBD2
V gene: TRBV19
J gene: TRBJ2-1
CDR3 protein: CASSMRGSSYNEQFF
CDR3 DNA: TGTGCCAGTAGTATGCGGGGGAGCTCCTACAATGAGCAGTTCTTC

clone size: -
D gene: TRBD1
V gene: TRBV2
J gene: TRBJ1-1
CDR3 protein: CASDRGRSTEAFF
CDR3 DNA: TGTGCCAGCGACAGGGGGCGAAGCACTGAAGCTTTCTTT

clone size: once
D gene: -
V gene: TRBV30
J gene: TRBJ1-1
CDR3 protein: CAWSLGQNTEAFF
CDR3 DNA: TGTGCCTGGAGTCTCGGACAGAACACTGAAGCTTTCTTT

clone size: -
D gene: TRBD1
V gene: TRBV5-8
J gene: TRBJ2-1
CDR3 protein: CASSSDRVFRYNEQFF
CDR3 DNA: TGTGCCAGCAGCTCTGACAGGGTTTTTCGATACAATGAGCAGTTCTTC

clone size: -
D gene: -
V gene: TRBV5-1
J gene: TRBJ2-3
CDR3 protein: CASSSAGGESTDTQYF
CDR3 DNA: TGCGCCAGCAGCTCCGCCGGCGGGGAGAGCACAGATACGCAGTATTTT

clone size: -
D gene: -
V gene: TRBV29-1
J gene: TRBJ2-5
CDR3 protein: CSVGRQETQYF
CDR3 DNA: TGCAGCGTTGGGCGGCAAGAGACCCAGTACTTC

clone size: -
D gene: -
V gene: TRBV7-9
J gene: TRBJ2-7
CDR3 protein: CASTGSGGEQYF
CDR3 DNA: TGTGCCAGCACCGGATCAGGAGGGGAGCAGTACTTC

clone size: once
D gene: -
V gene: TRBV11-2
J gene: TRBJ1-1
CDR3 protein: CASSRREGRAFF
CDR3 DNA: TGTGCCAGCAGCCGCAGGGAGGGGAGAGCTTTCTTT

clone size: -
D gene: TRBD1
V gene: TRBV28
J gene: TRBJ2-1
CDR3 protein: CASTQGGTGENEQFF
CDR3 DNA: TGTGCCAGCACTCAGGGAGGGACAGGGGAGAATGAGCAGTTCTTC

clone size: -
D gene: -
V gene: TRBV19
J gene: TRBJ1-3
CDR3 protein: CASIGIPGAAGNTIYF
CDR3 DNA: TGTGCCAGTATCGGAATACCAGGGGCAGCCGGAAACACCATATATTTT

clone size: -
D gene: -
V gene: TRBV5-4
J gene: TRBJ1-6
CDR3 protein: CASTLGGSYNSPLHF
CDR3 DNA: TGTGCCAGCACCCTCGGGGGCTCCTATAATTCACCCCTCCACTTT

clone size: -
D gene: TRBD1
V gene: TRBV11-2
J gene: TRBJ1-2
CDR3 protein: CASSLAGGAFSGYTF
CDR3 DNA: TGTGCCAGCAGCTTAGCAGGGGGCGCTTTCAGCGGCTACACCTTC

clone size: -
D gene: TRBD1
V gene: TRBV28
J gene: TRBJ1-1
CDR3 protein: CASSSIQTGRAFF
CDR3 DNA: TGTGCCAGCAGTTCAATCCAGACAGGGAGAGCTTTCTTT

clone size: -
D gene: TRBD1
V gene: TRBV18
J gene: TRBJ1-2
CDR3 protein: CASSPVTGTANYGYTF
CDR3 DNA: TGTGCCAGCTCACCGGTAACCGGGACAGCTAACTATGGCTACACCTTC

clone size: -
D gene: -
V gene: TRBV6-2/TRBV6-3
J gene: TRBJ1-1
CDR3 protein: CASSLSPFEAFF
CDR3 DNA: TGTGCCAGCAGTCTATCCCCGTTTGAAGCTTTCTTT

clone size: -
D gene: TRBD1
V gene: TRBV5-1
J gene: TRBJ1-4
CDR3 protein: CASSLEVQGAIEKLFF
CDR3 DNA: TGCGCCAGCAGCTTGGAGGTGCAGGGGGCAATTGAAAAACTGTTTTTT

clone size: -
D gene: -
V gene: TRBV3-1/TRBV3-2
J gene: TRBJ2-5
CDR3 protein: CASSQDWDSQLQETQYF
CDR3 DNA: TGTGCCAGCAGCCAAGATTGGGACTCACAACTCCAAGAGACCCAGTACTTC